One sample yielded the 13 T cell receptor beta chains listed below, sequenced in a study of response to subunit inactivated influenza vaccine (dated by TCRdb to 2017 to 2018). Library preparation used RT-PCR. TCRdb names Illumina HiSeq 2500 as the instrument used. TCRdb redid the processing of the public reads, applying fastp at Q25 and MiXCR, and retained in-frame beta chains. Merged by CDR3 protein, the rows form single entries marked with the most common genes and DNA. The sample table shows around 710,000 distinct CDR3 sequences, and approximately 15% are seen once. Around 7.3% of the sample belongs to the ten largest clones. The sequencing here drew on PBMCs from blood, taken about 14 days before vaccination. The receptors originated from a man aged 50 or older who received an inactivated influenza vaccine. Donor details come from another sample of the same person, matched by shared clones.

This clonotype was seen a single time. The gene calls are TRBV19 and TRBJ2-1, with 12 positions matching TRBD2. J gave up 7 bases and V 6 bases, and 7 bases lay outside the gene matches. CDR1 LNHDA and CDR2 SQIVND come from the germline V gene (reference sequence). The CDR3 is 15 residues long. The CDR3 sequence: CASRPASGRGNEQFF. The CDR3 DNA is TGTGCCAGTAGGCCAGCTAGCGGGAGGGGGAATGAGCAGTTCTTC.

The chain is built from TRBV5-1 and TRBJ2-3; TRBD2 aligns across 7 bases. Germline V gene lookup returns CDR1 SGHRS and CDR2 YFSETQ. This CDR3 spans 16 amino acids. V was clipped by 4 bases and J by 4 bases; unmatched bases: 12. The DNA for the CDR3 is TGCGCCAGCAGCGGCGGACTAGAGCGTATTTCAGATACGCAGTATTTT. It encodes CASSGGLERISDTQYF.

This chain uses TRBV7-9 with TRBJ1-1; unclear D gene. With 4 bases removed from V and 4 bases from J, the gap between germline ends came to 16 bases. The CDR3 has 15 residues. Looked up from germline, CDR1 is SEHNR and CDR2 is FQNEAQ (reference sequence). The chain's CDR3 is CASSSRALRGTEAFF. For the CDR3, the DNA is TGTGCCAGCAGCTCCCGGGCCCTAAGAGGCACTGAAGCTTTCTTT.

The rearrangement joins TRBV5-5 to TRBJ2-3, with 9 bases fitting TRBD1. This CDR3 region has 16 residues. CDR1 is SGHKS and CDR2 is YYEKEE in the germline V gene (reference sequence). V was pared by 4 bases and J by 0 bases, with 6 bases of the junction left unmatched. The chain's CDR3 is CASSAPGTGSTDTQYF. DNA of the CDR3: TGTGCCAGCAGCGCACCCGGGACAGGGAGCACAGATACGCAGTATTTT. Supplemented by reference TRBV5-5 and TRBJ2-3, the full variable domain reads DAGVTQSPTHLIKTRGQQVTLRCSPISGHKSVSWYQQVLGQGPQFIFQYYEKEERGRGNFPDRFSARQFPNYSSELNVNALLLGDSALYLCASSAPGTGSTDTQYFGPGTRLTVL.

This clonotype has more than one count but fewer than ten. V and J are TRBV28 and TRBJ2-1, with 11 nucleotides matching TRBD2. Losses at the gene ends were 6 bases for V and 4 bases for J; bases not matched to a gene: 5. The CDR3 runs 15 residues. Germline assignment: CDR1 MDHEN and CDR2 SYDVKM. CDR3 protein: CASRLTSGSYNEQFF. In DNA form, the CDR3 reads TGTGCCAGCAGACTCACTAGCGGGAGTTACAATGAGCAGTTCTTC.

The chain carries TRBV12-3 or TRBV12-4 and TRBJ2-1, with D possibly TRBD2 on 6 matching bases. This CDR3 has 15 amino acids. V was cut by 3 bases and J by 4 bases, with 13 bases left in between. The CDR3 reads CASSFRLALYNEQFF. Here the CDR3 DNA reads TGTGCCAGCAGTTTTAGGCTAGCGCTATACAATGAGCAGTTCTTC.

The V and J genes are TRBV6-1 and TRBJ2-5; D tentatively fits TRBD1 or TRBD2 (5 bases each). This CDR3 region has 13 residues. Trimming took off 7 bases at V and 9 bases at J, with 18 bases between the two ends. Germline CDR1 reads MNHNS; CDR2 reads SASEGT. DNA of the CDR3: TGTGCCAGCACGACCACCAACCGGGACCCCCAGTACTTC. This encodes CASTTTNRDPQYF.

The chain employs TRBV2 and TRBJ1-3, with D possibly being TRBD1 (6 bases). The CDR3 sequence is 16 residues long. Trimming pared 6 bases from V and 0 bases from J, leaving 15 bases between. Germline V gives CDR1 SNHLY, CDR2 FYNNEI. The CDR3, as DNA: TGTGCCAGCAGCTCAGGACAGACCAGCTCTGGAAACACCATATATTTT. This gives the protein CASSSGQTSSGNTIYF.

The CDR3 coding sequence is TGTGCCAGCAGCTTAGAGTCAAACTACGAGCAGTACTTC. Translating gives CASSLESNYEQYF. The V call is TRBV11-3, the J call TRBJ2-7; D uncertain. Between the trimmed V and J ends, which lost 0 bases and 3 bases, there was a span of 6 bases. The length of the CDR3 is 13 residues. Germline V gene data show CDR1 as SGHNT and CDR2 as YENEEA.

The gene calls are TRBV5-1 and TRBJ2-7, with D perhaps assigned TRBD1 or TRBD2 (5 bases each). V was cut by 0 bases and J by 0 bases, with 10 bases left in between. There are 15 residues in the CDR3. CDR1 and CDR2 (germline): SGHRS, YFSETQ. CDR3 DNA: TGCGCCAGCAGCTTGGGGGACGCCAGCTCCTACGAGCAGTACTTC. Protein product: CASSLGDASSYEQYF.

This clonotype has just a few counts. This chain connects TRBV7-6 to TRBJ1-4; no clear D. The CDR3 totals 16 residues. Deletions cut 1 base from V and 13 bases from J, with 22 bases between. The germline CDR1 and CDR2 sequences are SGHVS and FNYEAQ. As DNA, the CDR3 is TGTGCCAGCAGCTTAGGGAGTGGCCCTCTAGCCTCCGGACTGTTTTTT. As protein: CASSLGSGPLASGLFF.

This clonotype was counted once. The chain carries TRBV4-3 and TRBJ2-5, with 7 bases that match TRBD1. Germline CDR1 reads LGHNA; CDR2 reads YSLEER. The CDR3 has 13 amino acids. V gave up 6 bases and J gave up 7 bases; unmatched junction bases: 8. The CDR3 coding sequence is TGCGCCAGCAGTCCAGACAGGGATGGGACCCAGTACTTC. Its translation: CASSPDRDGTQYF.

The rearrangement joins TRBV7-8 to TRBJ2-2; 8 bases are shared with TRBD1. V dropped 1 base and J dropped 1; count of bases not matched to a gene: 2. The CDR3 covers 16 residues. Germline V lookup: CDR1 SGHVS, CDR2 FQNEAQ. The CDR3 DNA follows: TGTGCCAGCAGCTTAGGTGACAGGGGGAACACCGGGGAGCTGTTTTTT. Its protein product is CASSLGDRGNTGELFF. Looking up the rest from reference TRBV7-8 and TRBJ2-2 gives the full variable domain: GAGVSQSPRYKVAKRGQDVALRCDPISGHVSLFWYQQALGQGPEFLTYFQNEAQLDKSGLPSDRFFAERPEGSVSTLKIQRTQQEDSAVYLCASSLGDRGNTGELFFGEGSRLTVL.